These 22 T cell receptor beta chains were all obtained from the same sample, sequenced in a study of shared clonotypes between healthy human individuals. Repertoires were generated with immunoSEQ multiplex PCR, while TCRdb's copy carries only in-frame clones and drops some. Here the sample spans fewer than 1.6 million clones, approximately 98.5% being singletons. Sequenced sample: naive CD4+ T cells sorted from blood. Subset in this sample: CD45RA+ positively selected. Every receptor here comes from a man aged 30 to 45 in good health.

The rearrangement links TRBV9 to TRBJ2-2; TRBD1 matches 8 bases. There are 16 residues in the CDR3. In germline, CDR1 is SGDLS, CDR2 YYNGEE. V gave up 0 bases and J gave up 4 bases; unmatched junction bases: 5. The CDR3 reads CASSVAGTGFTGELFF. The CDR3 DNA is TGTGCCAGCAGCGTAGCCGGGACAGGTTTCACCGGGGAGCTGTTTTTT.

The gene calls are TRBV5-5 and TRBJ2-3; the D gene is possibly TRBD1 (5 bases). With 0 bases removed from V and 2 bases from J, the gap between germline ends came to 13 bases. The CDR3 extends over 16 amino acids. The germline V gene has CDR1 SGHKS and CDR2 YYEKEE (reference sequence). The CDR3 region is CASSLVVGVTTDTQYF. The CDR3 DNA is TGTGCCAGCAGCTTGGTGGTAGGGGTGACCACAGATACGCAGTATTTT.

Points on this clone: This CDR3 is also generated by other DNA sequences in the sample. The chain has TRBV7-2 and TRBJ2-2; no firm D call. Trimming pared 5 bases from V and 5 bases from J, leaving 9 bases between. The CDR3 is 13 amino acids. Germline-derived CDR1 and CDR2 are SGHTA and FQGNSA. The CDR3 bases are TGTGCCAGCAGCCTAGTGAGAACCGGGGAGCTGTTTTTT. This sequence encodes CASSLVRTGELFF.

With regard to this clone: Other DNA variants within this sample encode the same CDR3. The gene calls are TRBV19 and TRBJ2-7; 10 bases line up with TRBD1. Unmatched junction bases numbered 3, after V lost 3 bases and J lost 4 bases. Germline CDR1 is LNHDA and CDR2 is SQIVND (reference sequence). CDR3 length: 14 amino acids. The CDR3 region has the DNA TGTGCCAGTAGTATTGGGACAGGGGTTTACGAGCAGTACTTC. Protein: CASSIGTGVYEQYF.

The V gene is TRBV19, the J gene TRBJ2-2; D may be TRBD2 (5 bases). In germline, CDR1 is LNHDA, CDR2 SQIVND (reference sequence). The CDR3 loop spans 13 amino acids. Trimming took 6 bases from V and 6 from J, leaving 11 bases between them. CDR3 bases: TGTGCCAGTAGGAAAAGGGAGTCCGGGGAGCTGTTTTTT. It encodes CASRKRESGELFF.

The chain recombines TRBV18 with TRBJ2-5, with unresolved D. The germline V gene has CDR1 KGHSH and CDR2 LQKENI. This CDR3 has 13 residues. V shed 1 base and J shed 5 bases, with 8 bases lying between them. CDR3 region: CASSPRSAETQYF. CDR3 in DNA: TGTGCCAGCTCACCACGGTCCGCGGAGACCCAGTACTTC.

This chain joins TRBV18 and TRBJ1-5; 7 bases fit TRBD1. After removal of 4 bases from V and 6 bases from J, the junction contained 12 bases not matched to a gene. Germline values: CDR1 KGHSH, CDR2 LQKENI. CDR3 size: 16 residues. In DNA, the CDR3 is TGTGCCAGCTCACGACGGCTGGCAGGGGGTGTTCAGCCCCAGCATTTT. Its translation is CASSRRLAGGVQPQHF.

The chain uses TRBV19 and TRBJ2-3; 12 positions agree with TRBD2. With V trimmed by 7 bases and J by 0 bases, 2 bases remained unmatched. This CDR3 has 15 residues. Germline V CDR1 and CDR2: LNHDA, SQIVND (reference sequence). CDR3 residues: CASIGLAGSTDTQYF. In nucleotides, the CDR3 is TGTGCCAGTATCGGACTAGCGGGGAGCACAGATACGCAGTATTTT.

This chain links TRBV7-9 with TRBJ2-3, with unresolved D. From germline, CDR1 is SEHNR and CDR2 FQNEAQ (reference sequence). Trimming stripped 5 bases from V and 0 bases from J, with 9 bases between. The CDR3 is 14 amino acids. The CDR3 here is CASSPPTSTDTQYF. DNA for the CDR3: TGTGCCAGCAGCCCCCCGACTAGCACAGATACGCAGTATTTT. Variable domain in full (rest from reference TRBV7-9 and TRBJ2-3): DTGVSQNPRHKITKRGQNVTFRCDPISEHNRLYWYRQTLGQGPEFLTYFQNEAQLEKSRLLSDRFSAERPKGSFSTLEIQRTEQGDSAMYLCASSPPTSTDTQYFGPGTRLTVL.

The chain carries TRBV5-1 and TRBJ2-2, with unresolved D. The V and J ends lost 4 bases and 1 base respectively, with 14 bases between them. Germline V gene sequence: CDR1 SGHRS, CDR2 YFSETQ. This CDR3 is built from 16 residues. In nucleotides, the CDR3 is TGCGCCAGCAGCCCCTCTTTGGGGATGAACACCGGGGAGCTGTTTTTT. Protein product: CASSPSLGMNTGELFF.

V and J are TRBV29-1 and TRBJ2-5; 9 positions match TRBD2. The CDR3 has 15 residues. J gave up 3 bases and V 0 bases, and 5 bases lay outside the gene matches. The germline CDR1 and CDR2 sequences are SQVTM and ANQGSEA. CDR3 in amino acids: CSVEEWLAGKETQYF. CDR3 coding DNA: TGCAGCGTTGAAGAGTGGCTAGCGGGAAAAGAGACCCAGTACTTC. Complete variable domain (other parts from reference TRBV29-1 and TRBJ2-5): SAVISQKPSRDICQRGTSLTIQCQVDSQVTMMFWYRQQPGQSLTLIATANQGSEATYESGFVIDKFPISRPNLTFSTLTVSNMSPEDSSIYLCSVEEWLAGKETQYFGPGTRLLVL.

The chain employs TRBV7-7 and TRBJ1-5; a possible D gene is TRBD1 (5 bases). V was shortened by 3 bases and J by 7 bases, with 10 bases between the two germline ends. The germline gives CDR1 SSHAT, CDR2 FNYEAQ (reference sequence). The CDR3 consists of 13 residues. The CDR3 DNA follows: TGTGCCAGCAGCTTGGGGGAGGGACAGCCCCAGCATTTT. It translates to CASSLGEGQPQHF.

This clone was recorded once. The chain is built from TRBV29-1 and TRBJ2-5; 8 bases line up with TRBD2. The tail of the sequence fits TRBJ2-7 better, so the J call may be wrong. CDR3 size: 15 residues. Germline V CDR1 and CDR2: SQVTM, ANQGSEA. Here the CDR3 DNA reads TGCAGCGTTGGGGGCCTAGCGGGCTGGTCCTACGAGCAGTACTTC. Translation: CSVGGLAGWSYEQYF.

This sequence joins TRBV6-1 and TRBJ2-7, with D perhaps TRBD1 (6 bases). Trimming left V 9 bases short and J 1 base short, with 19 bases between. Germline V gene data show CDR1 as MNHNS and CDR2 as SASEGT. This CDR3 comprises 15 residues. The CDR3 protein is CASRPGHGDSYEQYF. Written as DNA, the CDR3 is TGTGCCAGTCGACCGGGACACGGGGATTCCTACGAGCAGTACTTC.

V and J are TRBV7-2 and TRBJ2-2; 7 positions agree with TRBD2. Germline CDR1 reads SGHTA; CDR2 reads FQGNSA. J was trimmed by 2 bases and V by 3 bases; bases with no gene match: 12. The length of the CDR3 is 18 residues. CDR3 residues: CASSFLTSFFVNTGELFF. CDR3 DNA sequence: TGTGCCAGCAGCTTTCTGACTAGCTTCTTTGTAAACACCGGGGAGCTGTTTTTT. The full variable domain, with the rest looked up from reference TRBV7-2 and TRBJ2-2, is GAGVSQSPSNKVTEKGKDVELRCDPISGHTALYWYRQSLGQGLEFLIYFQGNSAPDKSGLPSDRFSAERTGGSVSTLTIQRTQQEDSAVYLCASSFLTSFFVNTGELFFGEGSRLTVL.

V gene TRBV5-5 combines with J gene TRBJ1-5; no reliable D call. Germline CDR1 SGHKS, CDR2 YYEKEE (reference sequence). The V gene lost 4 bases and the J gene lost 6 bases, with 14 bases spanning the gap. This CDR3 is built from 14 residues. CDR3 region: CASSPTWAGQPQHF. CDR3 nucleotides: TGTGCCAGCAGCCCCACGTGGGCCGGTCAGCCCCAGCATTTT.

The CDR3 coding sequence is TGTGCCAGCACCAGGTCTGGGACAGGGGTCCAGTCACCCCTCCACTTT. It yields the protein CASTRSGTGVQSPLHF. V gene TRBV11-2 combines with J gene TRBJ1-6; 10 bases map to TRBD1. The CDR3 contains 16 residues. Trimming took 7 bases from V and 10 from J; bases not matched to a gene: 13. Per germline, CDR1 SGHAT and CDR2 FQNNGV. Together with reference TRBV11-2 and TRBJ1-6, the CDR3 gives the full variable domain: EAGVAQSPRYKIIEKRQSVAFWCNPISGHATLYWYQQILGQGPKLLIQFQNNGVVDDSQLPKDRFSAERLKGVDSTLKIQPAKLEDSAVYLCASTRSGTGVQSPLHFGNGTRLTVT.

This clone occurred once. This rearrangement joins TRBV5-6 to TRBJ1-5; 11 nucleotides align to TRBD1. Germline assignment: CDR1 SGHDT and CDR2 YYEEEE. V gave up 0 bases and J gave up 6 bases; unmatched junction bases: 8. The CDR3 has 17 residues. CDR3 bases: TGTGCCAGCAGCTTGGATGGACAGGGGGCGGATCGTCAGCCCCAGCATTTT. Translation gives CASSLDGQGADRQPQHF.

This rearrangement joins TRBV5-1 to TRBJ2-5, with D possibly TRBD1 on 6 matching bases. CDR3 length: 16 residues. Between the trimmed V and J ends, which lost 1 base and 5 bases, there was a span of 18 bases. Germline V CDR1 and CDR2: SGHRS, YFSETQ. The CDR3 sequence: CASSLFGRQGSETQYF. CDR3 coding DNA: TGCGCCAGCAGCTTGTTTGGTCGGCAGGGGTCTGAGACCCAGTACTTC. Drawing the rest from reference TRBV5-1 and TRBJ2-5, the complete variable domain is KAGVTQTPRYLIKTRGQQVTLSCSPISGHRSVSWYQQTPGQGLQFLFEYFSETQRNKGNFPGRFSGRQFSNSRSEMNVSTLELGDSALYLCASSLFGRQGSETQYFGPGTRLLVL.

The V and J genes are TRBV11-2 and TRBJ1-4; 11 bases fit TRBD1. The CDR3 extends over 17 amino acids. Germline loops: CDR1 SGHAT, CDR2 FQNNGV. With V trimmed by 5 bases and J by 2 bases, 7 bases remained unmatched. CDR3 amino acids: CASSPGQGARTNEKLFF. CDR3 bases: TGTGCCAGCAGCCCTGGACAGGGGGCTCGCACTAATGAAAAACTGTTTTTT.

The CDR3 DNA follows: TGTGCCAGCAGTTATCCAGGGGTCAGGGGGACAGATACGCAGTATTTT. Encoded protein: CASSYPGVRGTDTQYF. V gene TRBV27 combines with J gene TRBJ2-3, with 7 bases that match TRBD1. Germline V gene data show CDR1 as MNHEY and CDR2 as SMNVEV (reference sequence). The CDR3 is 16 amino acids. The J segment lost 3 bases and the V segment lost 4 bases, leaving 10 bases of the junction unmatched.

The chain recombines TRBV5-1 with TRBJ2-3; no reliable D call. V was trimmed by 2 bases and J by 0 bases, leaving 10 bases between them. The CDR3 length is 15 residues. CDR1 is SGHRS, CDR2 YFSETQ, per germline. The CDR3 loop reads CASSLDATSTDTQYF. CDR3 DNA: TGCGCCAGCAGCTTAGACGCAACTAGCACAGATACGCAGTATTTT.